The 21 T cell receptor beta chains presented below share a single source sample, sequenced in a study of cytomegalovirus exposure and HLA in healthy donors. A multiplex PCR was run with 60 Vbeta primers and 13 Jbeta primers. Sequencing was performed with immunoSEQ multiplex PCR; in TCRdb, only in-frame clones are kept and a portion is missing. Of more than 200,000 clones in the sample, 82% were seen once. The sequenced material came from PBMCs. These receptors originate from a man in his forties or fifties in good health and CMV-seropositive.

J is TRBJ2-6 and V is TRBV2, with a weak D call TRBD1 (6 bases). This CDR3 has 17 residues. Germline values: CDR1 SNHLY, CDR2 FYNNEI. The V and J ends lost 1 base and 0 bases respectively, with 10 bases between them. CDR3 nucleotides: TGTGCCAGCAGTGAAGGACAGGTTTACTCTGGGGCCAACGTCCTGACTTTC. It codes for CASSEGQVYSGANVLTF.

This chain joins TRBV19 and TRBJ2-1, with 9 positions matching TRBD2. Germline V gene data show CDR1 as LNHDA and CDR2 as SQIVND (reference sequence). Losses at the gene ends were 6 bases for V and 7 bases for J; bases not matched to a gene: 4. The CDR3 consists of 13 residues. The CDR3 loop is CASSSGGPNEQFF. CDR3 nucleotide sequence: TGTGCCAGTAGCAGCGGGGGGCCTAATGAGCAGTTCTTC. Full variable domain (rest looked up from reference TRBV19 and TRBJ2-1): DGGITQSPKYLFRKEGQNVTLSCEQNLNHDAMYWYRQDPGQGLRLIYYSQIVNDFQKGDIAEGYSVSREKKESFPLTVTSAQKNPTAFYLCASSSGGPNEQFFGPGTRLTVL.

The chain combines TRBV5-1 with TRBJ2-2; TRBD1 is a possible D gene (6 bases). Germline CDR1 reads SGHRS; CDR2 reads YFSETQ. Trimming cost V 4 bases and J 0 bases, with 10 bases left between them. CDR3 length equals 15 residues. The CDR3 sequence: CASSGGLANTGELFF. The CDR3 nucleotides are TGCGCCAGCAGCGGGGGCCTCGCGAACACCGGGGAGCTGTTTTTT.

The chain couples TRBV2 to TRBJ2-3, with D possibly matching TRBD2 (6 bases). The CDR3 is 15 amino acids. The germline V gene encodes CDR1 SNHLY and CDR2 FYNNEI. V lost 3 bases and J lost 2, with 12 bases in between. The CDR3 here is CASSDTGEYTDTQYF. The CDR3 DNA is TGTGCCAGCAGTGACACGGGAGAGTACACAGATACGCAGTATTTT.

The chain joins TRBV19 to TRBJ1-1; 7 bases map to TRBD1. The CDR3 loop spans 14 amino acids. The J segment lost 6 bases and the V segment lost 6 bases, leaving 10 bases of the junction unmatched. Germline V gene data show CDR1 as LNHDA and CDR2 as SQIVND (reference sequence). CDR3 in DNA: TGTGCCAGTAGCATCCGAACAGGGGCCCCTGAAGCTTTCTTT. Translating gives CASSIRTGAPEAFF.

The rearrangement uses TRBV11-3 and TRBJ2-3, with 8 bases fitting TRBD2. The junction had 1 base not matched to a gene; V was cut back by 1 base and J by 1 base. This CDR3 region has 15 residues. Germline V gives CDR1 SGHNT, CDR2 YENEEA. The CDR3 DNA reads TGTGCCAGCAGCTTAGCGGGACTAGGCACAGATACGCAGTATTTT. Its translation is CASSLAGLGTDTQYF. The variable domain in full, with the rest retrieved from reference TRBV11-3 and TRBJ2-3, is EAGVVQSPRYKIIEKKQPVAFWCNPISGHNTLYWYLQNLGQGPELLIRYENEEAVDDSQLPKDRFSAERLKGVDSTLKIQPAELGDSAVYLCASSLAGLGTDTQYFGPGTRLTVL.

V gene TRBV5-8 combines with J gene TRBJ1-4; no reliable D call. Germline V gene sequence: CDR1 SGHTS, CDR2 YDEGEE. This CDR3 is built from 13 residues. The germline V and J ends were trimmed by 4 bases and 3 bases, with 7 bases remaining between them. CDR3 in DNA: TGTGCCAGCAGCCCCCTACCTAATGAAAAACTGTTTTTT. Its translation is CASSPLPNEKLFF.

The J gene is TRBJ2-3, the V gene TRBV6-1; D perhaps matches TRBD2 (6 bases). Looked up from germline, CDR1 is MNHNS and CDR2 is SASEGT. V lost 6 bases and J 3 bases, leaving 7 bases between the germline ends. There are 12 residues in the CDR3. The CDR3 DNA reads TGTGCCAGCAGGGGACTTACAGATACGCAGTATTTT. This gives the protein CASRGLTDTQYF.

About this clone itself: Other DNA sequences in this sample translate to the same CDR3. The chain couples TRBV19 to TRBJ1-1, with a weak D call TRBD1 (6 bases). Germline V gives CDR1 LNHDA, CDR2 SQIVND (reference sequence). This CDR3 contains 12 residues. V gave up 5 bases and J gave up 5 bases, with 9 bases separating them. Here the CDR3 DNA reads TGTGCCAGTAGTCAGGGGTGGACTGAAGCTTTCTTT. Translation gives CASSQGWTEAFF. Complete variable domain (other parts from reference TRBV19 and TRBJ1-1): DGGITQSPKYLFRKEGQNVTLSCEQNLNHDAMYWYRQDPGQGLRLIYYSQIVNDFQKGDIAEGYSVSREKKESFPLTVTSAQKNPTAFYLCASSQGWTEAFFGQGTRLTVV.

The chain couples TRBV6-5 to TRBJ1-1; TRBD1 matches at 9 bases. Trimming removed 2 bases from V and 3 bases from J; junction bases left unmatched: 7. The CDR3 is 16 amino acids. The germline CDR1 and CDR2 sequences are MNHEY and SVGAGI. The CDR3 sequence: CASSYLQGAADTEAFF. As DNA, the CDR3 is TGTGCCAGCAGTTACCTACAGGGGGCTGCCGACACTGAAGCTTTCTTT.

This clone has just a few counts. The chain combines TRBV9 with TRBJ2-7, with a weak D call TRBD2 (5 bases). Germline CDR1 reads SGDLS; CDR2 reads YYNGEE. Deletions cut 0 bases from V and 3 bases from J, with 16 bases between. The CDR3 sequence is 16 residues long. CDR3 sequence reads: CASSVGWGVGFYEQYV. CDR3 sequence (DNA): TGTGCCAGCAGCGTAGGATGGGGAGTCGGCTTCTACGAGCAGTACGTC.

The chain joins TRBV5-1 to TRBJ2-3; D is unresolved. The germline V gene has CDR1 SGHRS and CDR2 YFSETQ. V was shortened by 1 base and J by 1 base, with 7 bases between the two germline ends. This CDR3 spans 14 amino acids. CDR3 loop: CASSLLPGTDTQYF. For the CDR3, the DNA is TGCGCCAGCAGCTTGCTGCCGGGCACAGATACGCAGTATTTT.

This chain connects TRBV19 to TRBJ2-1; 9 bases align to TRBD2. Trimming removed 5 bases from V and 6 bases from J; junction bases left unmatched: 5. The V gene's germline CDR1 is LNHDA and CDR2 SQIVND (reference sequence). This CDR3 comprises 14 residues. The CDR3 DNA reads as TGTGCCAGTAGTTTCCTAGCGGGAACCAATGAGCAGTTCTTC. It codes for CASSFLAGTNEQFF.

The chain has TRBV7-6 and TRBJ2-1; 9 bases map to TRBD1. With V trimmed by 4 bases and J by 3 bases, 10 bases remained unmatched. Germline V gene sequence: CDR1 SGHVS, CDR2 FNYEAQ. The CDR3 covers 17 residues. The CDR3 DNA follows: TGTGCCAGCAGCTCTAGAGGGGGACAGGGAAACTACAATGAGCAGTTCTTC. Residues: CASSSRGGQGNYNEQFF.

This clone was counted a few times. The chain has TRBV30 and TRBJ2-5; a possible D gene is TRBD2 (5 bases). The germline gives CDR1 GTSNPN, CDR2 SVGIG (reference sequence). The V and J ends lost 4 bases and 4 bases respectively, with 10 bases between them. The CDR3 is 12 amino acids. CDR3 protein: CAWIEGGETQYF. In DNA form, the CDR3 reads TGTGCCTGGATCGAGGGTGGAGAGACCCAGTACTTC.

As concerns this clone: This sample includes further DNA sequences coding for the same CDR3. The V and J genes are TRBV19 and TRBJ2-1, with TRBD2 matching 10 bases. The CDR3 is 15 amino acids. Germline V CDR1 and CDR2: LNHDA, SQIVND (reference sequence). J was trimmed by 4 bases and V by 4 bases; bases with no gene match: 4. CDR3 coding DNA: TGTGCCAGTAGTAGGACTAGCGGACCATACAATGAGCAGTTCTTC. Its translation: CASSRTSGPYNEQFF.

The chain has TRBV7-7 and TRBJ2-6; 9 nucleotides agree with TRBD1. Germline V gives CDR1 SSHAT, CDR2 FNYEAQ (reference sequence). The CDR3 consists of 18 residues. The V and J ends lost 5 bases and 3 bases, in that order; junction bases with no gene match: 11. CDR3 sequence: CASSEGQGGPGGANVLTF. DNA for the CDR3: TGTGCCAGCAGCGAGGGACAGGGTGGCCCCGGTGGGGCCAACGTCCTGACTTTC.

The chain carries TRBV7-9 and TRBJ2-2; 8 bases line up with TRBD1. The CDR3 runs 14 residues. CDR1 and CDR2 from the germline V gene are SEHNR and FQNEAQ (reference sequence). The ends lost 3 bases at V and 3 bases at J; junction bases unmatched: 0. The CDR3 bases are TGTGCCAGCAGCTTGGGACAGGACACCGGGGAGCTGTTTTTT. Translating it yields CASSLGQDTGELFF.

This chain connects TRBV19 to TRBJ2-7, with D tentatively TRBD1 (6 bases). Looked up from germline, CDR1 is LNHDA and CDR2 is SQIVND (reference sequence). This CDR3 region has 13 residues. V was cut by 5 bases and J by 1 base, with 9 bases left in between. DNA for the CDR3: TGTGCCAGTAGTCCAGGGGTTTCCTACGAGCAGTACTTC. This sequence encodes CASSPGVSYEQYF.

The rearrangement links TRBV27 to TRBJ2-1; a weak D match, TRBD1 (6 bases). Germline CDR1 and CDR2: MNHEY and SMNVEV (reference sequence). Trimming cost V 3 bases and J 4 bases, with 16 bases left between them. The CDR3 is 16 amino acids. The CDR3 bases are TGTGCCAGCAGTTTGTCCGGACAGCCTGTTTACAATGAGCAGTTCTTC. Protein: CASSLSGQPVYNEQFF.

This rearrangement joins TRBV5-1 to TRBJ2-3, with 9 bases lining up with TRBD2. Germline assignment: CDR1 SGHRS and CDR2 YFSETQ. Losses at the gene ends were 0 bases for V and 3 bases for J; bases not matched to a gene: 5. The CDR3 consists of 16 residues. The CDR3 loop reads CASSLALAGQTDTQYF. CDR3 in DNA: TGCGCCAGCAGCTTGGCCCTAGCGGGACAGACAGATACGCAGTATTTT.